This TCR beta chain was sequenced during a study of blood T cells in healthy people across ages (dated by TCRdb to 2013 to 2016). Background for the entire study: In model experiments, template switching captured about one uniquely barcoded TCR beta cDNA molecule for every two T cells. To track age-related changes in TCR beta repertoire diversity, the study relied on deep sequencing normalized with unique cDNA molecular identifiers. Donors were grouped into four age groups: young (average roughly 17 years), middle-aged (roughly 40), aged (62) and long-lived (just over 80). Donors of different ages were randomly distributed across sequencing lanes to avoid experimental bias. For two donors (one aged 18 to 30 and one aged 80 or older), the study analyzed two additional independent replicas of 1 million unique cDNA reads from the same blood draw.

The approximately 40 donors, aged 6 to 90 years, were systemically healthy Caucasian individuals from Russia. Each donor gave 8 to 10 milliliters of peripheral blood, drawn into EDTA-treated Vacutainer tubes. Ficoll-Paque density-gradient centrifugation was used to isolate PBMCs, with at least 7 million per sample. Total RNA, at least 6 micrograms per sample, was extracted from PBMCs with Trizol reagent. The percentages of naive CD45RAhigh/CD27high T cells were determined by flow cytometry on a PBMC aliquot from every donor. The library was made by 5' RACE. TCRdb lists the instrument as Illumina HiSeq 2500. A second roughly 6 to 11 cycle PCR used a sample-barcoded 5' primer and a J-beta primer mix. A unique molecular identifier was introduced onto each TCR beta cDNA molecule by a template-switch 5' adaptor carrying 12 random nucleotides. Each sample yielded at least 3 million CDR3-containing paired-end reads. First-strand cDNA was synthesized from all RNA with the Mint cDNA synthesis kit, primed by a TRBC-specific oligonucleotide. All cDNA was treated with uracil-DNA glycosylase and then went through a first 18-cycle PCR with the universal primers M1SS and BC2_uni_R. The source study handled its data this way. For normalization, 1 million high-quality reads, each with a distinct molecular identifier, were randomly selected from each sample. Instead of being binned into consensus sequences, reads that shared molecular identifiers were thrown out. CDR3 identification, clonotype clustering and error correction used MiTCR with a Q25 quality threshold and the strictest error-elimination algorithm. A nonparametric unseen species model using Euler transformation provided a lower-bound estimate of total TCR beta diversity. Using fastp at Q25 and MiXCR, TCRdb reprocessed the public reads and kept productive beta chains. Identical CDR3 protein sequences are pooled into one entry, listed with their most common genes and DNA. TCRdb, not the original authors, processed these V and J calls. Recorded for this sample are 1.5 million to 2 million distinct CDR3 sequences; roughly 27% of them occurred a single time. In total, the top ten clones hold 7.7% of the sample.

A remark on this clonotype: The antigen this receptor binds is unknown. Nothing much larger sits one base from this clone, and base qualities are not available.

The germline ends are 11 bases apart after V is trimmed by 3 bases and J by 6 bases. The CDR3 sequence holds 13 residues, the cysteine and phenylalanine included. Only CDR3 DNA is held: 39 bases, read in frame from base 1. Based on the germline V gene, the CDR1 and CDR2 sequences are MGHRA and YSYEKL. Summary of the overall study and its limitations: The long-lived group showed more naive CD4+ T cells, fewer expanded clones and increased TCR diversity than the aged group, suggesting age selection. Estimates of total diversity based on one million sequenced T cells were regarded as lower bounds and as underestimates. As age increased, observed TCR beta diversity per million T cells dropped in a roughly linear way, and a significant reduction was already evident by age roughly 36. Bulk unsorted PBMC profiling prevented conclusive comparison of naive and antigen-experienced compartments. There was a strong correlation between observed TCR beta diversity and the percentage of naive T cells measured by flow cytometry. The CMV infection status of donors was not known, potentially confounding age-related changes in expanded clonotypes.

The sequence was collected from a woman aged 30 to 39 in good health. The sequence links TRBV4-1 to TRBJ1-2; the D gene is unclear. Source material: blood. The DNA is TGCGCCAGCAGCCATACAGACGGGGATGGCTACACCTTC. Its protein is CASSHTDGDGYTF.